This T cell receptor (beta chain) is drawn from a study of a mutant IDH1 vaccine in newly diagnosed glioma. As regards this clone: Its antigen is currently unknown.

Sequencing used immunoSEQ multiplex PCR; TCRdb keeps in-frame clones, though not all of them. The table records about 68,000 clones, roughly 80% of them present only once. This CDR3 is 17 amino acids long. Germline trimming cut 2 bases from V and 5 bases from J; bases unmatched to any gene: 12. CDR1 is LGHNA, CDR2 YNFKEQ, per germline. Time point specified: week 35, safety follow-up. Topical imiquimod was applied with each vaccine dose, which held 300 ug of mutant IDH1 20-mer peptide. The chain couples TRBV4-2 to TRBJ2-5, with 9 bases that match TRBD2. Sequences were derived from PBMCs, sampled from a glioma patient whose treatment included an IDH1 peptide vaccine. The TCR comes from a man younger than 35 with glioma. The CDR3 sequence: CASSQSIRRGGLETQYF. CDR3 sequence (DNA): TGTGCCAGCAGCCAATCAATTCGGCGGGGGGGCCTGGAGACCCAGTACTTC.